Listed below are T cell receptor beta chains from one sample, sequenced in a study of Graves' ophthalmopathy and Graves' hyperthyroidism. TCRdb reprocessed the multiplex PCR reads via MiXCR and lists one record per CDR3 protein. The table shows under 800,000 distinct CDR3 sequences, with about 20% occurring only once. The sequencing input was peripheral blood. The receptors here all came from a woman aged 18-35 years with stable Graves' hyperthyroidism. Some clones in this sample may be carry-over from other donors' samples. Both conserved end residues are part of each CDR3. D genes are given only for firm matches. A row's size may be missing; if present it is once, few, many or a size class.

D	J	size	V	CDR3	DNA
NA	TRBJ2-5	many	TRBV25-1	CASSEAGGETQYF	TGTGCCAGCAGTGAAGCAGGGGGGGAGACCCAGTACTTC
NA	TRBJ2-7	many	TRBV4-1	CASSPHLASEQYF	TGCGCCAGCAGCCCTCACCTAGCCTCCGAGCAGTACTTC
NA	TRBJ1-1	few	TRBV12-3/TRBV12-4	CASSRGPGRAYDTEAFF	TGTGCCAGCAGTCGTGGCCCAGGGCGGGCGTATGACACTGAAGCTTTCTTT
NA	TRBJ1-5	many	TRBV4-1	CASSQDGVGFSNQPQHF	TGCGCCAGCAGCCAAGATGGGGTGGGGTTTAGCAATCAGCCCCAGCATTTT
NA	TRBJ2-7	NA	TRBV6-2/TRBV6-3	CASSSRVLVVFEQYF	TGTGCCAGCAGTTCCCGGGTTCTAGTAGTCTTCGAGCAGTACTTC
TRBD2	TRBJ2-7	NA	TRBV4-3	CASSQDRSGVLYEQYF	TGCGCCAGCAGCCAAGATAGGAGCGGGGTCCTCTACGAGCAGTACTTC
TRBD2	TRBJ2-5	once	TRBV12-3/TRBV12-4	CASSTRGDGGETQYF	TGTGCCAGCAGCACACGGGGGGACGGGGGAGAGACCCAGTACTTC
NA	TRBJ1-6	many	TRBV12-3/TRBV12-4	CASRRGDNNSPLHF	TGTGCCAGCAGAAGGGGAGACAATAATTCACCCCTCCACTTT
NA	TRBJ2-5	NA	TRBV12-3/TRBV12-4	CASRHRDGIKETQYF	TGTGCCAGCAGGCACAGAGACGGGATTAAAGAGACCCAGTACTTC
NA	TRBJ1-6	many	TRBV11-2	CASSLDHRYSNSPLHF	TGTGCCAGCAGCTTAGATCACAGATATTCTAATTCACCCCTCCACTTT
TRBD1	TRBJ1-5	NA	TRBV2	CASRDRTGGGNQPQHF	TGTGCCAGCAGGGACAGGACAGGGGGTGGCAATCAGCCCCAGCATTTT
TRBD1	TRBJ1-6	many	TRBV6-1	CASGQGGLGSPLHF	TGTGCCAGCGGACAGGGTGGACTTGGTTCACCCCTCCACTTT
TRBD1	TRBJ1-6	NA	TRBV9	CASSVGPRDSYNSPLHF	TGTGCCAGCAGCGTAGGGCCAAGGGACAGCTATAATTCACCCCTCCACTTT
NA	TRBJ2-2	many	TRBV12-3/TRBV12-4	CASSPTGVNGELFF	TGTGCCAGCAGCCCGACTGGAGTCAACGGGGAGCTGTTTTTT
NA	TRBJ1-3	few	TRBV4-3	CASSQDVLGLIDGNTIYF	TGCGCCAGCAGCCAAGATGTCCTAGGGCTTATTGATGGAAACACCATATATTTT